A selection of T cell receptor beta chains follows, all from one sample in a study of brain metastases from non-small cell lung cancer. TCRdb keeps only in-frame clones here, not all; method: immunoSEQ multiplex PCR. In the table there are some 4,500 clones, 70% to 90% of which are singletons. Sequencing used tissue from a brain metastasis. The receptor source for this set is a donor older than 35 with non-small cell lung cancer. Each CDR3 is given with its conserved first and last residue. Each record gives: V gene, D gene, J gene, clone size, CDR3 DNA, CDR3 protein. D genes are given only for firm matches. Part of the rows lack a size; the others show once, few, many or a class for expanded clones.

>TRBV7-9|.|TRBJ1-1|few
TGTGCCAGCAGCTTCTGGCCGACTCAAGCTTTCTTT
CASSFWPTQAFF
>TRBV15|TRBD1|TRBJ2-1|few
TGTGCCACCAGCGTAACAACAGGGGGCTACAATGAGCAGTTCTTC
CATSVTTGGYNEQFF
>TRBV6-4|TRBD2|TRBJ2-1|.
TGTGCCAGCAGTGACGGCTCTAGCGGGGCCAATGAGCAGTTCTTC
CASSDGSSGANEQFF
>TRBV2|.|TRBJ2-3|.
TGTGCCAGCAGTGAGGGGAGGGGGCACACAGATACGCAGTATTTT
CASSEGRGHTDTQYF
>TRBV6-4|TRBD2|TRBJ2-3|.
TGTGCCAGCAGTCCCGGACTAGCGGGGCCCACAGATACGCAGTATTTT
CASSPGLAGPTDTQYF
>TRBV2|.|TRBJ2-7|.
TGTGCCAGTTCCGATTGGGGATTCTCCTACGAGCAGTACTTC
CASSDWGFSYEQYF
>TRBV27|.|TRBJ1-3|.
TGTGCCAGCAGTTTCGCGGGGCCCGGAAACACCATATATTTT
CASSFAGPGNTIYF
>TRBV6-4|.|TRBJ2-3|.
TGTGCCAGCGCTAGGGCAGGAGGGACAGATACGCAGTATTTT
CASARAGGTDTQYF
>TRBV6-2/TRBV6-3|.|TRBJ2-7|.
TGTGCCAGCAGTTACTGGTCAGCCCAGGACGAGCAGTACTTC
CASSYWSAQDEQYF
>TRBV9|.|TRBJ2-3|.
TGTGCCAGCAGCGTTGAAGGGGCAGATACGCAGTATTTT
CASSVEGADTQYF
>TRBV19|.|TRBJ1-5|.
TGTGCCAGTAGTATTGTTTTTGGGGCGCTGACTCAGCCCCAGCATTTT
CASSIVFGALTQPQHF
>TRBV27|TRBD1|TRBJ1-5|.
TGTGCCAGCAGTTTTGGGGGGGGACAGCCTCAGCATTTT
CASSFGGGQPQHF
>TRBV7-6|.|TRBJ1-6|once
TGTGCCAGCAGCTTAGAGGGGTCGGCCGGGGTGGGTTCACCCCTCCACTTT
CASSLEGSAGVGSPLHF
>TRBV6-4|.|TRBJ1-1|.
TGTGCCAGCAGTGACTACCCGGGGGCTGAAGCTTTCTTT
CASSDYPGAEAFF
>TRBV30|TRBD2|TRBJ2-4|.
TGTGCCTGGAGTGTAGCGGGAGGGAACATTCAGTACTTC
CAWSVAGGNIQYF
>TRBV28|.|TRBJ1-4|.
TGTGCCAGCAGTTTTGTGGGACGTGCGGTGTTCGATGAAAAACTGTTTTTT
CASSFVGRAVFDEKLFF
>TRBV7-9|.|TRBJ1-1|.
TGTGCCAGCAGCTTAGTGGGCACTGAAGTTTTCTTT
CASSLVGTEVFF
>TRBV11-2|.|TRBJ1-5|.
TGTGCCAGCAGCTTAGGGACAGCGGCCGAGTGGGGCAATCAGCCCCAGCATTTT
CASSLGTAAEWGNQPQHF
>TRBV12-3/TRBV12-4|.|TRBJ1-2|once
TGTGCCAGCAGTTTAATGGGATCCGGCTACACCTTC
CASSLMGSGYTF
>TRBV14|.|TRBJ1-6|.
TGTGCCAGCAGCCAAGACCCCGTTGGACGGACTCCCCTCCACTTT
CASSQDPVGRTPLHF
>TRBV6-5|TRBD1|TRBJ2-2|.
TGTGCCAGCAGTTCCTTGACAGGGCGGGCCGGGGAGCTGTTTTTT
CASSSLTGRAGELFF
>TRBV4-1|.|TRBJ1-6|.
TGCGCCAGCAGCCAAGTTCCCTCCACGGATTCACCCCTCCACTTT
CASSQVPSTDSPLHF
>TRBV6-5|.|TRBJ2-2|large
TGTGCCAGCAGTAGACCCGGCACCGGGGAGCTGTTTTTT
CASSRPGTGELFF
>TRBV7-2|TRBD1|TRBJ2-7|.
TGTGCCAGCAGCCAAGCCGGGACAGGGTTGTACGAGCAGTACTTC
CASSQAGTGLYEQYF
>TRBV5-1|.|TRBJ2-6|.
TGCGCCAGCAGCTTGGTGCAGGTTACCTCTGGGGCCAACGTCCTGACTTTC
CASSLVQVTSGANVLTF
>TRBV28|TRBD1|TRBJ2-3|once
TGTGCCAGCAGTTTAAGGGGGCAAGATACGCAGTATTTT
CASSLRGQDTQYF
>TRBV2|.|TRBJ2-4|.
TGTGCCAGCCGTCGCACTAGTGGTGGGAACATTCAGTACTTC
CASRRTSGGNIQYF
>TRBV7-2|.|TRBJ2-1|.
TGTGCCAGCAGCTTTCCTGCTATCGCTGAGCAGTTCTTC
CASSFPAIAEQFF
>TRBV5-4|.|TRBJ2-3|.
TGTGCCAGCAGCTTAGGACAGCGCACAGATACGCAGTATTTT
CASSLGQRTDTQYF
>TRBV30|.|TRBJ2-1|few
TGTGCCCGGCGGGACCTAGGGAATGAGCAGTTCTTC
CARRDLGNEQFF
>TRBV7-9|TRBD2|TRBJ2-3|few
TGTGCCAGCAGCCACACGGGAGGCACCACAGATACGCAGTATTTT
CASSHTGGTTDTQYF
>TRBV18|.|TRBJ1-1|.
TGTGCCAGCTCACCACAACACCAGAACACTGAAGCTTTCTTT
CASSPQHQNTEAFF
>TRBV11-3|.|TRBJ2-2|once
TGTGCCAGCAGCTCATGGAGCGGGGAGCTGTTTTTT
CASSSWSGELFF
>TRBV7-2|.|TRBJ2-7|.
TGTGCCAGCAGCCCGAGGGGTTCCACTAATTACGAGCAGTACTTC
CASSPRGSTNYEQYF
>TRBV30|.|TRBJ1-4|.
TGTGCCTGGAGTTTGAGGGACGGTGAAAAACTGTTTTTT
CAWSLRDGEKLFF
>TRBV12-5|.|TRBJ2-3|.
TGTGCTAGTGGTTTGTGGCAGGGTGGCACAGATACGCAGTATTTT
CASGLWQGGTDTQYF